This T cell receptor (beta chain) was identified during a study of CD8+ T cells in alopecia areata. Regarding the study as a whole: Relative to normal scalp, lesional scalp, especially alopecia totalis/universalis, showed higher clonality. Sequencing of scalp samples also includes resident alphabeta T cells from normal skin.

Regarding this clone: The target antigen is unknown.

PBMCs provided sorted CD4+ and CD8+ T cells. Investigators isolated RNA and reverse transcribed it into cDNA to act as the sequencing template. Assay used: immunoSEQ multiplex PCR; TCRdb lists only in-frame clones, some missing. Here the sample spans 93,000 or so clones, around 50% being singletons. Germline lookup yields CDR1 LNHDA and CDR2 SQIVND (reference sequence). Trimming removed 7 bases from V and 3 bases from J, with 16 bases in between. This CDR3 comprises 15 residues. Material for sequencing was CD4+ T cells sorted from blood. The chain combines TRBV19 with TRBJ2-1, with a weak D call TRBD1 (5 bases). This clonotype originated in a human donor in good health. Written as DNA, the CDR3 is TGTGCCAGTAAGTTAGGGGCCACGAGCTACAATGAGCAGTTCTTC. Encoded protein: CASKLGATSYNEQFF.